This T cell receptor (beta chain) originates from a study of CD8+CD57+ T cells in acquired aplastic anemia. V was clipped by 3 bases and J by 2 bases; unmatched bases: 4. Germline values: CDR1 GTSNPN, CDR2 SVGIG (reference sequence). This CDR3 has 15 residues. Investigators profiled TCR beta VDJ and CDR3 from genomic DNA template. Each CDR3 protein is one row after TCRdb ran MiXCR on the reads. Here the sample spans approximately 470,000 distinct CDR3 sequences, more than 25% being singletons. Sequenced patients had shown CD8+CD57+ cell expansion by flow cytometry. The rearrangement links TRBV30 to TRBJ2-7; TRBD2 agrees at 13 bases. This receptor was taken from a human donor with aplastic anemia. Sequencing input: sorted CD4+, CD8+, or CD8+CD57+ T cells (not recorded which) from PBMCs. Here the CDR3 DNA reads TGTGCCTGGAGCATGGGACTAGCGGGAACCTACGAGCAGTACTTC. It encodes CAWSMGLAGTYEQYF.